The clone carrying this T cell receptor (beta chain) was recorded many times. Its antigen is not identified. The CDR3 is made up of 15 amino acids. The V end lost 3 bases, the J end lost 7 bases, and 18 bases lay between the germline ends. Germline V gene sequence: CDR1 SGHTA, CDR2 FQGNSA. These data belong to a study of T cell repertoires in cytomegalovirus infection. At the level of the study: Matching HLA type, along with CMV infection, was indicated by public TCR beta signatures.

Study results and caveats: Clonotypes of TCR beta that were HLA-C-restricted and CMV-specific dominated the ex vivo response.

TCRdb re-derived calls from the reads in MiXCR, one entry per CDR3 protein. The sample has around 530,000 distinct CDR3 sequences, 26% seen once; the top ten hold 13%. The receptor's source is a human donor in good health (CMV status not recorded). Some clones in this sample may be carry-over from other donors' samples. The source material was PBMCs. The chain carries TRBV7-2 and TRBJ1-1; D gene uncertain. The CDR3 bases are TGTGCCAGCAGCTTTCCGGCCCTGTGGACCGTTGAAGCTTTCTTT. Residues: CASSFPALWTVEAFF.